This TCR beta chain was found in a study of CD8 T cells in ankylosing spondylitis. Quantitative molecular-barcoded 5'-RACE generated the TCR beta libraries. TCRdb processed the 5' RACE reads anew with MiXCR; each CDR3 protein has one entry. The sample has 150,000 to 200,000 distinct CDR3 sequences, 15% to 20% seen once; the top ten hold about 8%. This clonotype was detected a few times. Its antigen is still unknown. From germline, CDR1 is MNHNS and CDR2 SASEGT. The V and J ends lost 6 bases and 1 base, in that order; junction bases with no gene match: 0. This CDR3 has 14 amino acids. Regarding the study as a whole: Some motif variants had been reported before (in reactive arthritis synovial fluid and blood). Disease-associated clones were reportedly significantly overrepresented in matched ankylosing spondylitis synovial fluid.

The TCR comes from a male donor with ankylosing spondylitis or in good health (not recorded which). This chain connects TRBV6-1 to TRBJ2-3; 11 nucleotides agree with TRBD1. Sample: blood, either unsorted or a sorted T cell fraction (not recorded which). The CDR3 protein is CASRDRGRTDTQYF. CDR3 coding DNA: TGTGCCAGCAGGGACAGGGGGCGCACAGATACGCAGTATTTT.